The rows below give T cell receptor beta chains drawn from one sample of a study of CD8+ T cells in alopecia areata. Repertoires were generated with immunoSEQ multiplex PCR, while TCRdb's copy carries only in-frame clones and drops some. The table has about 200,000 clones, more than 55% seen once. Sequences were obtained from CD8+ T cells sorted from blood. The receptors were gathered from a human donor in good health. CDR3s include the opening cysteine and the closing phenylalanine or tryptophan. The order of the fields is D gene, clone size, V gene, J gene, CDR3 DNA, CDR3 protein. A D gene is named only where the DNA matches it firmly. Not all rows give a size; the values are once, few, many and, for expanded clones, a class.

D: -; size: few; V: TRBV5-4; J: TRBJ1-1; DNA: TGTGCCAGCAGCGATCTCGGAGAAGCTTTCTTT; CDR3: CASSDLGEAFF
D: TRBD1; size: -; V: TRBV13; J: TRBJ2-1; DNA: TGTGCCAGCAGCCAATACAGGGGGAGCTACAATGAGCAGTTCTTC; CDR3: CASSQYRGSYNEQFF
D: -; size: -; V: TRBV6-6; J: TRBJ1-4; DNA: TGTGCCAGCAGTTACAGAGAAAAACTGTTTTTT; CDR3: CASSYREKLFF
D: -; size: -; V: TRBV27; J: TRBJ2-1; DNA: TGTGCCAGCAGTTCCCGGGACAACTACAATGAGCAGTTCTTC; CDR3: CASSSRDNYNEQFF
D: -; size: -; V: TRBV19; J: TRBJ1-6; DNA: TGTGCCAGTACCCCTGGCAGCGCCATGACACCCCTCCACTTT; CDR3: CASTPGSAMTPLHF
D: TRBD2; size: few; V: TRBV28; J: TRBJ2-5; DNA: TGTGCCAGCAGTTTGGCGGGGGGGCCAAGGGAGACCCAGTACTTC; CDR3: CASSLAGGPRETQYF
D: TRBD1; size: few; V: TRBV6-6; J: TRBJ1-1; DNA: TGTGCCAGCAGACAGGGGAGCACTGAAGCTTTCTTT; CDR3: CASRQGSTEAFF
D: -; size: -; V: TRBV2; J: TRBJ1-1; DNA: TGTGCCAGCAGAGAGGGTATGGCGGAGGCTTTCTTT; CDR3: CASREGMAEAFF
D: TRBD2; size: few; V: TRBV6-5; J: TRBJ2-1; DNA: TGTGCCAGCAGTCTGGGACTAGCGGGGGCAGGAGAGCAGTTCTTC; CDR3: CASSLGLAGAGEQFF
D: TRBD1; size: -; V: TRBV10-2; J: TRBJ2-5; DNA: TGCGCCAGCGTACAGGGGGCGAGGAGAGAGACCCAGTACTTC; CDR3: CASVQGARRETQYF
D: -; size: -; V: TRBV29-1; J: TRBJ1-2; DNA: TGCAGCGTCTCGACAGGCAATGGTGGCTACACCTTC; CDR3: CSVSTGNGGYTF
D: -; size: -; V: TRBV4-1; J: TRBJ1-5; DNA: TGCGCCAGCAGCCAAGAGTGGCAGACTCCACCCCAGCATTTT; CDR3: CASSQEWQTPPQHF
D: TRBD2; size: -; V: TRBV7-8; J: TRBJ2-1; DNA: TGTGCCAGCAGCTTGGGGACTAGCGGGATGGATGAGCAGTTCTTC; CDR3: CASSLGTSGMDEQFF
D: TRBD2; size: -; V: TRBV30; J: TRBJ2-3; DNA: TGTGCCTGGAGTATGGGCGGGGGGGCAGATACGCAGTATTTT; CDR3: CAWSMGGGADTQYF
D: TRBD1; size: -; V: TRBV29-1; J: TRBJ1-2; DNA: TGCAGCGTTGTTGCGACCGAAGGACAGGGGGCTTATGGCTACACCTTC; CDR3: CSVVATEGQGAYGYTF
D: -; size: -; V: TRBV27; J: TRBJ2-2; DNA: TGTGCCAGCAGTTACTACCTAGCGAACACCGGGGAGCTGTTTTTT; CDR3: CASSYYLANTGELFF
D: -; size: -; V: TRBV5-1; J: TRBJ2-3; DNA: TGCGCCAGCATGCTTGGAAGGGTCACAGATACGCAGTATTTT; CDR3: CASMLGRVTDTQYF
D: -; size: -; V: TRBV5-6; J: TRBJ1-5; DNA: TGTGCCAGCAGGCGCGCGGGTCAGCCCCAGCATTTT; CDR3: CASRRAGQPQHF
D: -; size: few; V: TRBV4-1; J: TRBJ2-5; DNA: TGCGCCAGCAGCCAAGGTTCCGGACTACTGCAAGAGACCCAGTACTTC; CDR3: CASSQGSGLLQETQYF
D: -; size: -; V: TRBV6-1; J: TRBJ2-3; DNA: TGTGCCAGCAGTGACTGGGCAGGGAAGAGCACAGATACGCAGTATTTT; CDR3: CASSDWAGKSTDTQYF
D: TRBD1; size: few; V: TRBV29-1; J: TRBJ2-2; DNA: TGCAGCGTCGCGGGACAGGGGATCTCCGGGGAGCTGTTTTTT; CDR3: CSVAGQGISGELFF
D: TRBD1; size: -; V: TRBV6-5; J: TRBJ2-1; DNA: TGTGCCAGCGGACAGGGATTCTACAATGAGCAGTTCTTC; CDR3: CASGQGFYNEQFF
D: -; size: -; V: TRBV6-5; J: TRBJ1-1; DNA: TGTGCCAGCATGGAGGGTGGGAGCACTGAAGCTTTCTTT; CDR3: CASMEGGSTEAFF
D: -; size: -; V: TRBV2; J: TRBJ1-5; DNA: TGTGCCAGCAGTGAAGGTCGGCAGCTCAATCAGCCCCAGCATTTT; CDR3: CASSEGRQLNQPQHF
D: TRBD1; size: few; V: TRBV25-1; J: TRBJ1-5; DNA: TGTGCCAGCAGTGAGGGACAGGAGGGGAATCAGCCCCAGCATTTT; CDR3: CASSEGQEGNQPQHF
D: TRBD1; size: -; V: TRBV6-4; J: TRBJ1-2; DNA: TGTGCCAGCAGTGAGACAGGGGAAGCCTATGGCTACACCTTC; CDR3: CASSETGEAYGYTF
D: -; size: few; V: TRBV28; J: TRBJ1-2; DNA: TGTGCCAGCAGTCCTCATACCGGGACAAGAAATGGCTACACCTTC; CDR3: CASSPHTGTRNGYTF
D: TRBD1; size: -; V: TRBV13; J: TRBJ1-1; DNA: TGTGCCAGCAGCGTCACAGGGGGCGAGACTGAAGCTTTCTTT; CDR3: CASSVTGGETEAFF
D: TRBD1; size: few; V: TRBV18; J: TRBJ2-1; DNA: TGTGCCAGCTCACCCCCGGGACAGGGGTCAAATGAGCAGTTCTTC; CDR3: CASSPPGQGSNEQFF
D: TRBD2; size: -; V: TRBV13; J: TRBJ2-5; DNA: TGTGCCAGCAGCCGTAGGTCGGGAGGAGAGACCCAGTACTTC; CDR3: CASSRRSGGETQYF
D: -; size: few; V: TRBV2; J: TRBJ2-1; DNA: TGTGCCAGCAGTGGCAGTAGCTTTGATGAGCAGTTCTTC; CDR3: CASSGSSFDEQFF
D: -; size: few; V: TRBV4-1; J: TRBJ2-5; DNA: TGCGCCAGCAGCCAAGTCGGACTGGAAGAGACCCAGTACTTC; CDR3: CASSQVGLEETQYF
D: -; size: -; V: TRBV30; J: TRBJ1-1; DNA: TGTGCCTGGAGTGTGGGGGGAACTGAAGCTTTCTTT; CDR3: CAWSVGGTEAFF
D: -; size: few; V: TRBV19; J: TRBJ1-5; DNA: TGTGCCAGTAGTATAGATCGCGACAGAGATAGCAATCAGCCCCAGCATTTT; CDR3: CASSIDRDRDSNQPQHF
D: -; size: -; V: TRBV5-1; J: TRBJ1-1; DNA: TGCGCCAGCAGCTTGGCTTCGAACACTGAAGCTTTCTTT; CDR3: CASSLASNTEAFF
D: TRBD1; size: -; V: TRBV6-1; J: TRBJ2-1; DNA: TGTGCCAGCAGTGGATTGGACAGGGTGGACAATGAGCAGTTCTTC; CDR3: CASSGLDRVDNEQFF
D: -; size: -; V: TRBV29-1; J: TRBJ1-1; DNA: TGCAGCGTTGATGGGGGGCAGAGCGGCACTGAAGCTTTCTTT; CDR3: CSVDGGQSGTEAFF
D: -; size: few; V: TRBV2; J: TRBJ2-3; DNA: TGTGCCAGCAGTGATCGGGCTGGACCTAGCACAGATACGCAGTATTTT; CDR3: CASSDRAGPSTDTQYF
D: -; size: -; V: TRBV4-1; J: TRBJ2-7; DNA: TGCGCCAGCAGCCAAGAGGCGGGGTACGAGCAGTACTTC; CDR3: CASSQEAGYEQYF
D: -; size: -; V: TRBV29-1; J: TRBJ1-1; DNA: TGCAGCGCCTCCGGGACCTTGAACACTGAAGCTTTCTTT; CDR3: CSASGTLNTEAFF
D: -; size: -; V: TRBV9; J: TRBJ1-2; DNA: TGTGCCAGCAGCGCAGACTGGTATGCGAATGGCTACACCTTC; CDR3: CASSADWYANGYTF
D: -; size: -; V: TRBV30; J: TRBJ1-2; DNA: TGTGCCTGGAGTACGGGGAACTATGGCTACACCTTC; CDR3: CAWSTGNYGYTF
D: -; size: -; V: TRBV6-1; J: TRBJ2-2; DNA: TGTGCCAGCATCAAGAACACCGGGGAGCTGTTTTTT; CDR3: CASIKNTGELFF
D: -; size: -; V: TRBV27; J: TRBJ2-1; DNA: TGTGCCAGCAGTTTATCCGGATGGGCATTCTACAATGAGCAGTTCTTC; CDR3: CASSLSGWAFYNEQFF
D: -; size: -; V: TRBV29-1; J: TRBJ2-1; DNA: TGCAGTGCCCATACTAGCTCCTACAATGAGCAGTTCTTC; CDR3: CSAHTSSYNEQFF
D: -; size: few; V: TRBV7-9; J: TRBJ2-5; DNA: TGTGCCAGCAGCTTAGTGCAGCAAGAGACCCAGTACTTC; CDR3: CASSLVQQETQYF
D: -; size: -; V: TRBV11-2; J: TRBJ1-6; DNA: TGTGCCAGCAGTCCACTCGGGGTGCCTTCACCCCTCCACTTT; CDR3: CASSPLGVPSPLHF
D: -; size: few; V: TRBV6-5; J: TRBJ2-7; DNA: TGTGCCAGCAGTTATAACACAGCTAGCTCCTACGAGCAGTACTTC; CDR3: CASSYNTASSYEQYF
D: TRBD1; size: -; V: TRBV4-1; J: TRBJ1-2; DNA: TGCGCCAGCAGCCCCTGGACAGGGGTGGACTACACCTTC; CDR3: CASSPWTGVDYTF
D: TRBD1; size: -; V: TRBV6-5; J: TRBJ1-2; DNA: TGTGCCAGCAGTTTGCGGGACAGCCCTGGCTACACCTTC; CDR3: CASSLRDSPGYTF
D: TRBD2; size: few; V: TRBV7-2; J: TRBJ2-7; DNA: TGTGCCAGCAGCTCAAGCGGGACTAGCGGGGGGTTCGAGCAGTACTTC; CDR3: CASSSSGTSGGFEQYF
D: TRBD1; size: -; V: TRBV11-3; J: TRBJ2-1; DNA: TGTGCCAGCAGCTTAGAAGACAGGGGTGCCTCCTACAATGAGCAGTTCTTC; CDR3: CASSLEDRGASYNEQFF
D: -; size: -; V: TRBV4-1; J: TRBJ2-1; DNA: TGCGCCAGCAGCCGGGCGGGTGAGGTGTCCAATGAGCAGTTCTTC; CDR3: CASSRAGEVSNEQFF
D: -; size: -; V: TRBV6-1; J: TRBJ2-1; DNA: TGTGCCAGCAGTGAATGGGCGGGGAGCACAAATGAGCAGTTCTTC; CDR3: CASSEWAGSTNEQFF
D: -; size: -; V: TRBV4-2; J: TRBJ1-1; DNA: TGTGCCAGCAGCCATTCTTTGGGGAATAGAGCTTTCTTT; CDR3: CASSHSLGNRAFF
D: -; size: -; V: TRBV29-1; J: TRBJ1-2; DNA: TGCAGCGTTGAAGGGGGGTTGCCTGGCTACACCTTC; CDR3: CSVEGGLPGYTF
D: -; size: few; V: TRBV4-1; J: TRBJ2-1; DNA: TGCGCCAGCAGCCAAGTTATGGCAGGGGGGGACAATGAGCAGTTCTTC; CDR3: CASSQVMAGGDNEQFF
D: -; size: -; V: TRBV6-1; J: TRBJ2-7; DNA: TGTGCCACACACGAAGGGGCCTACGAGCAGTACTTC; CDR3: CATHEGAYEQYF